What follows is one TCR beta chain and its context. CDR3 length: 10 amino acids. Trimming stripped 7 bases from V and 4 bases from J, with 4 bases between. Germline-derived CDR1 and CDR2 are MNHNS and SASEGT. As to treatment: oral pan-JAK inhibitor, 5-10 mg twice daily. The sample is drawn from a study of CD8+ T cells in alopecia areata. Study in general: Oral tofacitinib, 5 to 10 mg twice daily, was given in an open-label trial.

It was cDNA, reverse transcribed from extracted RNA, that served as the sequencing template. The protocol was immunoSEQ multiplex PCR, while the TCRdb copy is restricted to in-frame clones and leaves out a portion. The data contain 200,000 to 250,000 clones, more than 45% of them singletons. The sequences come from CD4+ T cells sorted from blood, collected at week 4, from a patient treated with tofacitinib. This chain uses TRBV6-1 with TRBJ1-1; no firm D call. The clonotype was recovered from a human donor with alopecia areata. DNA of the CDR3: TGTGCCAGCACGGGCACTGAAGCTTTCTTT. Translation: CASTGTEAFF.